This passage covers 4 T cell receptor beta chains from one sample sequenced in a study of identical twins. One entry per CDR3 protein results from TCRdb running MiXCR on the 5' RACE reads. The sample holds a few hundred thousand distinct CDR3 sequences; roughly a tenth are singletons and the top ten take 9% to 10%. The material sequenced was memory T cells sorted from blood. These receptors came from a man aged 50 or older in good health.

This clonotype was seen repeatedly, ten times or more. The chain couples TRBV18 to TRBJ2-5; no firm D call. Per germline, CDR1 KGHSH and CDR2 LQKENI. V was pared by 2 bases and J by 5 bases, with 6 bases between. This CDR3 has 12 residues. DNA for the CDR3: TGTGCCAGCTCACCAAGGACGGAGACCCAGTACTTC. Translated: CASSPRTETQYF.

This clonotype has at least ten counts. This chain links TRBV7-3 with TRBJ2-2; D uncertain. Between the trimmed V and J ends, which lost 4 bases and 0 bases, there was a span of 6 bases. This CDR3 contains 14 residues. The germline gives CDR1 SGHTA, CDR2 FQGTGA. The CDR3 region is CASSYSTNTGELFF. In nucleotides, the CDR3 is TGTGCCAGCAGCTACTCGACGAACACCGGGGAGCTGTTTTTT.

This clonotype was picked up many times. The V and J genes are TRBV5-1 and TRBJ1-2; TRBD1 agrees at 7 bases. The trim removed 4 bases at V and 2 bases at J, leaving 5 bases unmatched. CDR1 is SGHRS and CDR2 is YFSETQ in the germline V gene. The CDR3 length is 14 residues. CDR3 region: CASSEQGQNYGYTF. CDR3 DNA: TGCGCCAGCAGCGAACAGGGACAGAACTATGGCTACACCTTC. Based on the CDR3 plus reference TRBV5-1 and TRBJ1-2, the full variable domain is KAGVTQTPRYLIKTRGQQVTLSCSPISGHRSVSWYQQTPGQGLQFLFEYFSETQRNKGNFPGRFSGRQFSNSRSEMNVSTLELGDSALYLCASSEQGQNYGYTFGSGTRLTVV.

The V gene is TRBV20-1, the J gene TRBJ1-1; D unclear. The CDR3 length is 14 residues. Germline CDR1 reads DFQATT; CDR2 reads SNEGSKA (reference sequence). V lost 2 bases and J 9 bases, leaving 19 bases between the germline ends. The CDR3 region has the DNA TGCAGTGCTAGACCGCTGATCGTATGGGGTCAAGCTTTCTTT. Translation gives CSARPLIVWGQAFF.